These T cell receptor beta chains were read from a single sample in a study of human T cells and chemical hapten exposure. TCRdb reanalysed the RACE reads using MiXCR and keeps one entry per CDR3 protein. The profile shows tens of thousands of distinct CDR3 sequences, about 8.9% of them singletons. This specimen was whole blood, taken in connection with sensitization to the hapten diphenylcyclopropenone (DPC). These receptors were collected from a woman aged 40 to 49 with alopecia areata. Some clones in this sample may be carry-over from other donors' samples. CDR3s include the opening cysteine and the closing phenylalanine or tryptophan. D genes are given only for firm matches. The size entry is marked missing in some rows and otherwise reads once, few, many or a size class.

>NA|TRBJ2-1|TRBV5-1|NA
CASSPLGAGKNNEQFF
TGCGCCAGCAGCCCCCTGGGGGCCGGGAAGAACAATGAGCAGTTCTTC
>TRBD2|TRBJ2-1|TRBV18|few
CASSPILAGQSSYNEQFF
TGTGCCAGCTCACCGATTTTAGCGGGGCAAAGCTCCTACAATGAGCAGTTCTTC
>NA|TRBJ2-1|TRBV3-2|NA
CASSTHIRDRVSEQFF
TGTGCCAGCAGCACCCACATCCGGGACAGGGTCTCGGAGCAGTTCTTC
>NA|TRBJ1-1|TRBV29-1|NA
CSVVQQGNTEAFF
TGCAGCGTGGTCCAACAGGGGAACACTGAAGCTTTCTTT
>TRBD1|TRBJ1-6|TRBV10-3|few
CAISELDRESPLHF
TGTGCCATCAGTGAGCTGGACAGGGAATCACCCCTCCACTTT
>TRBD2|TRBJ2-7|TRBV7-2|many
CASSPASGGYYEQYF
TGTGCCAGCAGCCCTGCTAGCGGGGGGTACTACGAGCAGTACTTC
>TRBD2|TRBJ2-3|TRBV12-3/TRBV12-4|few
CASSRTSGGRDTQYF
TGTGCCAGCAGTCGGACTAGCGGGGGGCGGGATACGCAGTATTTT
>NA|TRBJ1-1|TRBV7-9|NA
CASSLGINTEAFF
TGTGCCAGCAGCTTAGGGATCAACACTGAAGCTTTCTTT
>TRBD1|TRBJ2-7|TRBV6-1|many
CASSVPGQTYF
TGTGCCAGCAGTGTCCCGGGACAGACGTACTTC
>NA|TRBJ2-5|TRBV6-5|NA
CASGLSQGGTQYF
TGTGCCAGCGGCCTCTCCCAGGGGGGGACCCAGTACTTC
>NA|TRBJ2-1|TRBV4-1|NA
CASSLRDLGGTEQFF
TGCGCCAGCAGCCTTAGGGACCTCGGTGGTACTGAGCAGTTCTTC
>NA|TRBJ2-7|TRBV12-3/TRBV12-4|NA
CASSLGQVFSYEQYF
TGTGCCAGCAGTTTGGGGCAGGTCTTCTCCTACGAGCAGTACTTC
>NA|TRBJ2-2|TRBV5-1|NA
CASSADRTYTGELFF
TGCGCCAGCAGCGCAGACAGGACCTACACCGGGGAGCTGTTTTTT
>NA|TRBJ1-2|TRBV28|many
CASSFWYGYTF
TGTGCCAGCAGTTTCTGGTATGGCTACACCTTC
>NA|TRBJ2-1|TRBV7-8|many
CASSLGSRYNEQFF
TGTGCCAGCAGCTTAGGGTCGAGGTACAATGAGCAGTTCTTC
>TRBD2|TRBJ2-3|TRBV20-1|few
CSAPANRDYPPDTQYF
TGCAGTGCTCCCGCAAACCGGGACTACCCGCCAGATACGCAGTATTTT
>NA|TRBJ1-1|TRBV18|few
CASSPINQAENTEAFF
TGTGCCAGCTCACCAATAAATCAGGCGGAGAACACTGAAGCTTTCTTT
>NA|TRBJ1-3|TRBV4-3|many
CASSQDWANSGNTIYF
TGCGCCAGCAGCCAAGACTGGGCAAACTCTGGAAACACCATATATTTT
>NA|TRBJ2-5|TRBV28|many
CASSFRSGGTTYLGTQYF
TGTGCCAGCAGTTTTCGGTCGGGTGGCACGACTTACCTTGGGACCCAGTACTTC
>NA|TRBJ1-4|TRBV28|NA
CASRISGDQKLFF
TGTGCCAGCAGAATATCAGGGGACCAAAAACTGTTTTTT
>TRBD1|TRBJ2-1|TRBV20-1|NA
CSARAHRDRGPNEQFF
TGCAGTGCTAGAGCCCATCGGGACAGGGGGCCCAATGAGCAGTTCTTC
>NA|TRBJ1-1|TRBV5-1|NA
CASSLAGENTEAFF
TGCGCCAGCAGCTTGGCCGGGGAGAACACTGAAGCTTTCTTT
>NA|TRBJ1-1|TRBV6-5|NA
CASSQAPLMNTEAFF
TGTGCCAGCAGCCAAGCGCCTTTAATGAACACTGAAGCTTTCTTT
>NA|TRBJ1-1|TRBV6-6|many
CASRLRDNHEAFF
TGTGCCAGCAGGCTACGGGACAACCATGAAGCTTTCTTT
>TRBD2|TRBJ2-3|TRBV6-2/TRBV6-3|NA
CATGTNTDTQYF
TGTGCCACCGGGACTAATACAGATACGCAGTATTTT
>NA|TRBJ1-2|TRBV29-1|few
CSVGQSNYGYTF
TGCAGCGTTGGACAGTCTAACTATGGCTACACCTTC
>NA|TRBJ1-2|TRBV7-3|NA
CASSSGRSGDGYTF
TGTGCCAGCAGCTCCGGCCGGTCCGGGGATGGCTACACCTTC
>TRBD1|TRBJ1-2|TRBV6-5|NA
CASSWGQGVNYGYTF
TGTGCCAGCAGTTGGGGACAGGGCGTTAACTATGGCTACACCTTC
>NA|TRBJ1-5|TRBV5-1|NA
CASSFGGRDQPQHF
TGCGCCAGCAGCTTCGGGGGGAGGGATCAGCCCCAGCATTTT
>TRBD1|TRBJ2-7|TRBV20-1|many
CSARRGQKVYEQYF
TGCAGTGCTAGACGGGGACAGAAAGTTTACGAGCAGTACTTC
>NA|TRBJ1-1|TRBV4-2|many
CASSQDIRDTEAFF
TGTGCCAGCAGCCAAGACATAAGGGACACTGAAGCTTTCTTT
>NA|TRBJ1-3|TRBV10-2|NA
CASSMAAGNTIYF
TGCGCCAGCAGTATGGCAGCTGGAAACACCATATATTTT
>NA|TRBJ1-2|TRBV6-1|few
CASSADRSYGYTF
TGTGCCAGCAGTGCCGACAGAAGCTATGGCTACACCTTC
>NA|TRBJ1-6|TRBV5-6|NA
CASSLLGQGGHNSPLHF
TGTGCCAGCAGCTTGCTGGGGCAGGGAGGGCATAATTCACCCCTCCACTTT
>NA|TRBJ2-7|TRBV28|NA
CASSLNRYEQYF
TGTGCCAGCAGTCTTAATCGATACGAGCAGTACTTC
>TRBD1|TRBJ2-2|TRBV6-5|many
CASSYSQGGTGELFF
TGTGCCAGCAGTTACTCACAGGGGGGCACCGGGGAGCTGTTTTTT
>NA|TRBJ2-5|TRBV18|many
CASSGQETQYF
TGTGCCAGCTCAGGCCAAGAGACCCAGTACTTC
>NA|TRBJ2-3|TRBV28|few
CASSISGTPQDTQYF
TGTGCCAGCAGTATTTCCGGGACCCCGCAAGATACGCAGTATTTT
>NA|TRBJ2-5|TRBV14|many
CASSQAGTQYF
TGTGCCAGCAGCCAAGCCGGGACCCAGTACTTC
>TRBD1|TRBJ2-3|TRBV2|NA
CASSEYRGQDTQYF
TGTGCCAGCAGTGAATACAGGGGGCAAGATACGCAGTATTTT
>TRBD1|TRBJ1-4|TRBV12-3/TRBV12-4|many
CASSDIRQGEKLFF
TGTGCCAGCAGTGACATTAGACAGGGCGAAAAACTGTTTTTT
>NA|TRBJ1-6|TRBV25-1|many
CASRRVGYNSPLHF
TGTGCCAGCCGGAGAGTGGGCTATAATTCACCCCTCCACTTT
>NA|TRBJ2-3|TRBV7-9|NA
CASSFPGDTQYF
TGTGCCAGCAGCTTTCCCGGAGATACGCAGTATTTT
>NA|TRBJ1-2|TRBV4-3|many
CASSQDPGAVHYGYTF
TGCGCCAGCAGCCAAGATCCGGGGGCGGTTCACTATGGCTACACCTTC
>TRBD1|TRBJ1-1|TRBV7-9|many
CASSPSGGSTEAFF
TGTGCCAGCAGTCCCTCAGGGGGCAGCACTGAAGCTTTCTTT
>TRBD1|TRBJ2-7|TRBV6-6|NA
CASRPGTGGVIEQYF
TGTGCCAGCAGACCCGGGACAGGGGGAGTCATCGAGCAGTACTTC
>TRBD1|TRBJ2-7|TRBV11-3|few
CASSLRLRTGGYEQYF
TGTGCCAGCAGCTTGCGGCTGCGGACAGGGGGCTACGAGCAGTACTTC
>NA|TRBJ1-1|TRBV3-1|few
CASSGLGTVNTEAFF
TGTGCCAGCAGCGGTCTTGGGACCGTGAACACTGAAGCTTTCTTT
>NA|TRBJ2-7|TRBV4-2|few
CASSQDESGTYEQYF
TGTGCCAGCAGCCAAGATGAATCAGGGACCTACGAGCAGTACTTC
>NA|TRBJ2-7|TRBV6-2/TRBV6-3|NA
CASSYDETYEQYF
TGTGCCAGCAGTTACGACGAGACCTACGAGCAGTACTTC
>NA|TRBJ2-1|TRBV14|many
CASSQNRASIEPYNEQFF
TGTGCCAGCAGCCAGAACAGGGCGTCAATCGAGCCCTACAATGAGCAGTTCTTC
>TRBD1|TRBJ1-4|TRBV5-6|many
CASNRGLINEKLFF
TGTGCCAGCAACAGGGGGCTAATTAATGAAAAACTGTTTTTT
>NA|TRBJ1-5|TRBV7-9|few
CASSPSLPQPQHF
TGTGCCAGCAGCCCCTCCCTCCCCCAGCCCCAGCATTTT
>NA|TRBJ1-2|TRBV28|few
CASSTTGYGYTF
TGTGCCAGCAGTACGACAGGCTATGGCTACACCTTC
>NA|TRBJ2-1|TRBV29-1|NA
CSVSWGSSYNEQFF
TGCAGCGTTAGCTGGGGGAGCTCCTACAATGAGCAGTTCTTC
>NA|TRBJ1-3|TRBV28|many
CASLDSPTGNTIYF
TGTGCCAGCCTAGACAGTCCCACTGGAAACACCATATATTTT